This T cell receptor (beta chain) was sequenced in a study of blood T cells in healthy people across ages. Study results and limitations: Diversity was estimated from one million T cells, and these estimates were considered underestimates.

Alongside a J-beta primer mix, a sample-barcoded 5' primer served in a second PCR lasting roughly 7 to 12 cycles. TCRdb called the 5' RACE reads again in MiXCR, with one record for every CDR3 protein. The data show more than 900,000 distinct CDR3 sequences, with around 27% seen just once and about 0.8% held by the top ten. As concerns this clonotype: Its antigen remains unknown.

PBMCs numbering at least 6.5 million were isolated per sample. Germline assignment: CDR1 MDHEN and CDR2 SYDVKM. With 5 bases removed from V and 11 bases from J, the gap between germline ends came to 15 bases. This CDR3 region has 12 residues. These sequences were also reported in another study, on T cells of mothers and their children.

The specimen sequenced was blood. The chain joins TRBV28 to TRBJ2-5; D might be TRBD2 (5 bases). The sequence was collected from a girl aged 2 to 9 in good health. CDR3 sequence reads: CASSISAGEQYF. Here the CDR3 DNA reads TGTGCCAGCAGTATATCGGCTGGGGAGCAGTACTTC.